This is a list of T cell receptor beta chains from one sample in a study of blood T cell repertoires in COVID-19. Measured with immunoSEQ multiplex PCR; TCRdb has only the in-frame clones, and not every one. Counted here are about 140,000 clones, 84% occurring once; the ten biggest clones make up 5% to 7%. Sample: PBMCs or T cells enriched from blood (not recorded which). These receptors came from a man aged 40-50 years with acute COVID-19. CDR3s leave out the opening cysteine and the closing phenylalanine or tryptophan.

v_call	cdr3_aa
TRBV15	ATSPPGLNGYT
TRBV7-2	ASSLAQGSNEKLF
TRBV7-9	ASSLDRGQGANVLT
TRBV6-2/TRBV6-3	ASSENLDSSSQY
TRBV28	ASSLALTYEQY
TRBV10-2	ASSNGRAEVGELF
TRBV11-2	ASSHWTGSSTEAF
TRBV5-5	ASSLGSQDTQY
TRBV4-2	ASSLGTEETQY
TRBV28	ASTYGQTQETQY
TRBV7-2	ASSSRTSGNTGELF
TRBV30	AWSPPETSRTGELF
TRBV5-1	ASSSFAGTGGETQY
TRBV6-4	ASSPPGSGELF
TRBV6-1	ASSRAGARTGELF
TRBV7-9	AGSVIGNYNEQF
TRBV7-8	ASSLAGAGGWETQY
TRBV19	ASSDLQGVNTEAF
TRBV30	AGRDIPTDTQY
TRBV28	ASSPTGASQPQH
TRBV28	ATRDRPGGYT
TRBV7-9	ASSTPSEQF
TRBV2	ASSEGRGAYLREQY
TRBV6-5	ASRGLAGAAGELF